This TCR beta chain comes out of a study of blood T cell repertoires in COVID-19. As for the study in general: Italy, Spain and the United States were the sources of the convalescent and acute COVID-19 samples.

Participant ages covered 18 to 89 years across 20 to 25 US areas. Under the authors' procedure: Reference gene primer amplification gave estimated nucleated cell counts. This table comes from immunoSEQ multiplex PCR, and its TCRdb copy is limited to in-frame clones, with some not included. The DNA was the basis for D and trimming; V, J and clone size are from that table. This repertoire shows a few hundred thousand clones, more than 85% found once; its top ten account for roughly 18%. The CDR3 sequence is 12 residues long. Germline values: CDR1 LGHDT, CDR2 YNNKEL (reference sequence). V shed 0 bases and J shed 8 bases, with 6 bases lying between them.

Sequenced material: PBMCs or T cells enriched from blood (not recorded which). The sequence came from a woman in her thirties who had recovered from COVID-19. V is TRBV3-1 (or the pseudogene TRBV3-2) and J is TRBJ2-3; no definite D call. As DNA, the CDR3 is TGTGCCAGCAGCCAAGAGTGGGCTACGCAGTATTTT. It specifies CASSQEWATQYF.